This T cell receptor beta chain stems from a study of T cells after yellow fever vaccination. Study in general: Libraries from low-cell-number fractions were prepared with the SMART-Seq v4 Ultra Low Input RNA kit.

V lost 4 bases and J lost 0; bases outside the gene matches: 5. The CDR3 is 16 amino acids. Germline CDR1 and CDR2: MGHRA and YSYEKL. It was through 5'RACE template switching that TCR cDNA was made, with a universal primer site and UMIs added. Each CDR3 protein is one row after TCRdb ran MiXCR on the 5' RACE reads. The sample holds 150,000 to 200,000 distinct CDR3 sequences; 6% to 7.5% are singletons and the top ten take over 2%. This clonotype occurred many times. Antigen unknown. Study-wide points: A small share of clonotypes appeared in both CD4 and CD8 compartments. Abundant clonotypes from the bulk population could contaminate FACS-sorted repertoires.

This material consisted of CD4+ T cells sorted from PBMCs, taken 5 days after the first yellow fever vaccination. The sequence came from a man between 18 and 35 years old who received the YFV17D yellow fever vaccine. This sequence joins TRBV4-1 and TRBJ2-3, with TRBD2 matching 9 bases. The CDR3 DNA sequence: TGCGCCAGCAGCCCCATAGCGGGGGTAAGCACAGATACGCAGTATTTT. Translation gives CASSPIAGVSTDTQYF.